This T cell receptor beta chain appears in the sequencing data of a study of T cell changes during pregnancy in multiple sclerosis. Clones were sequenced by immunoSEQ multiplex PCR, and TCRdb holds only the in-frame ones, with some missing. The table has 39,000 or so clones, about 90% seen once. Germline V CDR1 and CDR2: SEHNR, FQNEAQ (reference sequence). Trimming pared 4 bases from V and 5 bases from J, leaving 14 bases between. This CDR3 comprises 15 residues. V usage is TRBV7-9 and J usage is TRBJ1-4; weak D call: TRBD1 (6 bases). This TCR came from a female donor with multiple sclerosis, enrolled in a pregnancy study. The specimen was CD8+ T cells from peripheral blood mononuclear cells, collected in the first trimester of pregnancy. The CDR3: CASSSTIQGNEKLFF. The CDR3 DNA reads TGTGCCAGCAGCTCCACAATCCAGGGGAATGAAAAACTGTTTTTT.